Shown below are 21 T cell receptor beta chains from a single sample sequenced in a study of STAT5B mutations in CD4+ large granular lymphocyte leukemia. The data were produced by immunoSEQ multiplex PCR, yet TCRdb's version contains in-frame clones alone and is incomplete. The sample includes roughly 32,000 clones, around 76% of them seen just once. Sequencing was carried out using CD4+ T cells from blood buffy coats. Receptor source: a human donor in good health.

This chain uses TRBV5-1 with TRBJ1-6, with unresolved D. CDR3 length: 16 amino acids. The V gene lost 1 base and the J gene lost 9 bases, with 17 bases spanning the gap. Germline CDR1 SGHRS, CDR2 YFSETQ. DNA of the CDR3: TGCGCCAGCAGCTTGTCGATTGAGGGTGGCGGTTCACCCCTCCACTTT. Amino acid sequence: CASSLSIEGGGSPLHF.

J is TRBJ1-2 and V is TRBV6-5; 8 nucleotides line up with TRBD1. V dropped 4 bases and J dropped 8; count of bases not matched to a gene: 6. CDR3 length: 13 residues. Germline CDR1 MNHEY, CDR2 SVGAGI. DNA of the CDR3: TGTGCCAGCAGTTCTTCCAGGGGGCTGGGCTACACCTTC. Its translation: CASSSSRGLGYTF.

V and J are TRBV15 and TRBJ1-1, with no clear D. V lost 1 base and J 1 base, leaving 7 bases between the germline ends. Germline V gene sequence: CDR1 LNHNV, CDR2 YYDKDF (reference sequence). The CDR3 contains 14 residues. CDR3 nucleotide sequence: TGTGCCACCAGCAGAGTCCCAGAGAACACTGAAGCTTTCTTT. Its protein is CATSRVPENTEAFF.

This rearrangement joins TRBV9 to TRBJ2-7, with TRBD1 matching over 7 bases. Trimming removed 4 bases from V and 5 bases from J; junction bases left unmatched: 12. The CDR3 consists of 15 residues. Germline V gene lookup returns CDR1 SGDLS and CDR2 YYNGEE. CDR3 sequence: CASSPTPRGYDEQYF. DNA of the CDR3: TGTGCCAGCAGCCCGACCCCCAGGGGGTACGACGAGCAGTACTTC.

V is TRBV19 and J is TRBJ1-3; no clear D gene. V lost 4 bases to trimming and J lost 2 bases, with 18 bases between them. The germline gives CDR1 LNHDA, CDR2 SQIVND (reference sequence). The CDR3 contains 17 residues. CDR3 nucleotides: TGTGCCAGTAGTAGCCTCAACCGGGCGAGGGCTGGAAACACCATATATTTT. Its translation is CASSSLNRARAGNTIYF. Variable domain in full (rest from reference TRBV19 and TRBJ1-3): DGGITQSPKYLFRKEGQNVTLSCEQNLNHDAMYWYRQDPGQGLRLIYYSQIVNDFQKGDIAEGYSVSREKKESFPLTVTSAQKNPTAFYLCASSSLNRARAGNTIYFGEGSWLTVV.

The V call is TRBV5-1, the J call TRBJ2-1; unclear D gene. Germline V gene sequence: CDR1 SGHRS, CDR2 YFSETQ. The CDR3 covers 13 residues. Trimming stripped 0 bases from V and 6 bases from J, with 7 bases between. The CDR3, as DNA: TGCGCCAGCAGCTTGGTCGTCAGCAATGAGCAGTTCTTC. This codes for CASSLVVSNEQFF.

The rearrangement links TRBV7-2 to TRBJ1-5; D possibly corresponds to TRBD1 (5 bases). Germline CDR1 is SGHTA and CDR2 is FQGNSA. The CDR3 is 14 residues long. The ends were cut back, 4 bases at V and 4 bases at J, with 11 bases in the middle. CDR3 nucleotide sequence: TGTGCCAGCAGCTCGGCGGGGGGAAATCAGCCCCAGCATTTT. As protein: CASSSAGGNQPQHF.

This clone was counted a few times. The chain carries TRBV9 and TRBJ2-1; 7 bases match TRBD2. The trim removed 4 bases at V and 6 bases at J, leaving 7 bases unmatched. CDR3 length: 14 residues. CDR1 SGDLS and CDR2 YYNGEE come from the germline V gene. CDR3 nucleotide sequence: TGTGCCAGCAGCCCAGCGGGGCCTTTCAATGAGCAGTTCTTC. Amino acids: CASSPAGPFNEQFF.

This chain uses TRBV7-2 with TRBJ1-1; no clear D gene. The germline V and J ends were trimmed by 6 bases and 5 bases, with 16 bases remaining between them. Germline V gives CDR1 SGHTA, CDR2 FQGNSA. This CDR3 is built from 14 residues. The CDR3: CASSAHDLGTEAFF. CDR3 nucleotides: TGTGCCAGCAGTGCTCATGATTTGGGGACTGAAGCTTTCTTT.

This chain joins TRBV7-8 and TRBJ1-4, with D maybe TRBD1 (5 bases). Trimming pared 1 base from V and 5 bases from J, leaving 11 bases between. This CDR3 has 15 residues. Germline CDR1 reads SGHVS; CDR2 reads FQNEAQ. The CDR3, as DNA: TGTGCCAGCAGCTTAGGGGGGAGAGAGAATGAAAAACTGTTTTTT. Translation gives CASSLGGRENEKLFF.

This sequence joins TRBV4-3 and TRBJ2-3; TRBD2 is a possible D gene (6 bases). Per the germline V gene, CDR1 is LGHNA and CDR2 is YSLEER. The CDR3 contains 13 residues. V lost 5 bases, J lost 6 bases, and 12 bases lay in between. CDR3 loop: CASSIGAGDTQYF. In DNA form, the CDR3 reads TGCGCCAGCAGCATCGGAGCGGGTGATACGCAGTATTTT.

This chain connects TRBV7-2 to TRBJ1-3; no clear D. CDR1 and CDR2 (germline): SGHTA, FQGNSA. Trimming took 6 bases from V and 0 from J, leaving 12 bases between them. The CDR3 is made up of 15 amino acids. The CDR3 DNA is TGTGCCAGCAGAATCCGGGCCGGCTCTGGAAACACCATATATTTT. Translated, it gives CASRIRAGSGNTIYF.

The V and J genes are TRBV11-2 and TRBJ2-2; 9 positions match TRBD1. Trimming at V came to 0 bases and at J to 1 base, leaving 3 bases not matched to a gene. The CDR3 loop spans 17 amino acids. Germline V gives CDR1 SGHAT, CDR2 FQNNGV. CDR3 amino acids: CASSLDRGQGNTGELFF. CDR3 DNA sequence: TGTGCCAGCAGCTTAGATCGGGGACAGGGGAACACCGGGGAGCTGTTTTTT.

This sequence joins TRBV28 and TRBJ2-3, with 8 bases aligning to TRBD1. This CDR3 comprises 15 residues. From germline, CDR1 is MDHEN and CDR2 SYDVKM. Trimming took 3 bases from V and 6 from J; bases not matched to a gene: 8. The CDR3 DNA sequence: TGTGCCAGCAGTTTGTCTGGACAGGGTAGCGATACGCAGTATTTT. This gives the protein CASSLSGQGSDTQYF.

The J gene is TRBJ1-3, the V gene TRBV6-5, with D hard to call. This CDR3 is built from 15 residues. Germline loops: CDR1 MNHEY, CDR2 SVGAGI. V was cut by 0 bases and J by 0 bases, with 6 bases left in between. The CDR3 region is CASSYSLSSGNTIYF. CDR3 sequence (DNA): TGTGCCAGCAGTTACTCGCTCAGCTCTGGAAACACCATATATTTT.

This chain links TRBV9 with TRBJ1-3; 7 nucleotides agree with TRBD1. CDR3 length: 16 amino acids. The trim removed 3 bases at V and 0 bases at J, leaving 6 bases unmatched. From germline, CDR1 is SGDLS and CDR2 YYNGEE. CDR3 nucleotide sequence: TGTGCCAGCAGCGGCGGACAGGCTAGCTCTGGAAACACCATATATTTT. Translating it yields CASSGGQASSGNTIYF.

The J gene is TRBJ2-5, the V gene TRBV29-1, with D perhaps TRBD1 (5 bases). V lost 5 bases and J lost 1, with 8 bases in between. The CDR3 covers 12 residues. From germline, CDR1 is SQVTM and CDR2 ANQGSEA. Here the CDR3 reads CSVIRGQETQYF. CDR3 nucleotide sequence: TGCAGCGTTATTAGGGGCCAAGAGACCCAGTACTTC.

The chain couples TRBV5-4 to TRBJ2-4; the match to TRBD1 covers 7 bases. The trim removed 3 bases at V and 6 bases at J, leaving 9 bases unmatched. Germline CDR1 reads SGHNT; CDR2 reads YYREEE (reference sequence). The length of the CDR3 is 15 residues. The CDR3 loop reads CASSSAGQDRNIQYF. DNA for the CDR3: TGTGCCAGCAGCTCAGCAGGACAGGATAGAAACATTCAGTACTTC.

In DNA form, the CDR3 reads TGTGCCAGCAGCGCGACAGGGACCGATACCGGGGAGCTGTTTTTT. Protein sequence: CASSATGTDTGELFF. The chain is built from TRBV2 and TRBJ2-2; TRBD1 matches 7 bases. Germline lookup yields CDR1 SNHLY and CDR2 FYNNEI. J gave up 5 bases and V 6 bases, and 9 bases lay outside the gene matches. The CDR3 is 15 residues long.

V and J are TRBV7-7 and TRBJ2-7; D could derive from TRBD1 or TRBD2 (6 bases each). Between the trimmed V and J ends, which lost 1 base and 0 bases, there was a span of 10 bases. This CDR3 has 15 amino acids. CDR1 is SSHAT, CDR2 FNYEAQ, per germline (reference sequence). CDR3 DNA: TGTGCCAGCAGCTTAGGAGGGGGGTCCTCCTACGAGCAGTACTTC. Its protein is CASSLGGGSSYEQYF.

This clone has more than one count but fewer than ten. The chain combines TRBV7-9 with TRBJ1-1; TRBD1 aligns across 9 bases. The length of the CDR3 is 14 residues. With 0 bases clipped from V and 4 bases from J, the junction kept 0 bases outside the gene matches. Germline CDR1 SEHNR, CDR2 FQNEAQ (reference sequence). CDR3 residues: CASSLATGGTEAFF. CDR3 nucleotides: TGTGCCAGCAGCTTAGCGACAGGGGGCACTGAAGCTTTCTTT.